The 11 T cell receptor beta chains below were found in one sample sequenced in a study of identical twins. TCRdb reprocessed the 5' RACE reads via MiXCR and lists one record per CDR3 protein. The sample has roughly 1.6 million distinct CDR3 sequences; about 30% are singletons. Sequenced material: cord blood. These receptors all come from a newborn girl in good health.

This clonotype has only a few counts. CDR3 sequence reads: CAISGPGTQPNYNEQFF. The CDR3 nucleotides read TGTGCCATCAGTGGCCCCGGGACTCAACCTAACTACAATGAGCAGTTCTTC. The chain joins TRBV10-3 to TRBJ2-1, with D possibly TRBD2 on 6 matching bases. Germline V CDR1 and CDR2: ENHRY, SYGVKD. CDR3 length: 17 amino acids. Between the trimmed V and J ends, which lost 4 bases and 3 bases, there was a span of 19 bases.

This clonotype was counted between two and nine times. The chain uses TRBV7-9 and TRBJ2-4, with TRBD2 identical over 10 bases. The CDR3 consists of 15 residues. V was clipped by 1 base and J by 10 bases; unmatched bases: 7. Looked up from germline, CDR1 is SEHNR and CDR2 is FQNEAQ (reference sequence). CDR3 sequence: CASSLGASGGRIQYF. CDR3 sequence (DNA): TGTGCCAGCAGCTTAGGGGCTAGCGGGGGCCGGATTCAGTACTTC.

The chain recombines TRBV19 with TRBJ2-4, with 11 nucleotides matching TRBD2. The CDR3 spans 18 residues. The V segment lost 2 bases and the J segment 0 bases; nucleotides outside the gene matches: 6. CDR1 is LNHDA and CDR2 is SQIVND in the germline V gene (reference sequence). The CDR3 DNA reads TGTGCCAGTAGTATATCCGGGACTAGCGGTATAGCCAAAAACATTCAGTACTTC. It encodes CASSISGTSGIAKNIQYF. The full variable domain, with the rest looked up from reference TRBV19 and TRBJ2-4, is DGGITQSPKYLFRKEGQNVTLSCEQNLNHDAMYWYRQDPGQGLRLIYYSQIVNDFQKGDIAEGYSVSREKKESFPLTVTSAQKNPTAFYLCASSISGTSGIAKNIQYFGAGTRLSVL.

CDR3 region: CASSEEQGNQPQHF. Written as DNA, the CDR3 is TGTGCCAGCAGTGAGGAACAGGGCAATCAGCCCCAGCATTTT. The chain combines TRBV25-1 with TRBJ1-5; the D gene is possibly TRBD1 (5 bases). V shed 3 bases and J shed 2 bases, with 8 bases lying between them. From germline, CDR1 is MGHDK and CDR2 SYGVNS. The CDR3 contains 14 residues.

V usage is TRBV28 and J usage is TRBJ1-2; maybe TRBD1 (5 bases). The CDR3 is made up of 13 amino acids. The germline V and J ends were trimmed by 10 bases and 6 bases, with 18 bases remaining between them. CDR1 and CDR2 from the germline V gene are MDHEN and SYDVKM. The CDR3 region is CAIPGPTLDGYTF. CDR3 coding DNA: TGTGCCATCCCGGGGCCCACTCTGGATGGCTACACCTTC.

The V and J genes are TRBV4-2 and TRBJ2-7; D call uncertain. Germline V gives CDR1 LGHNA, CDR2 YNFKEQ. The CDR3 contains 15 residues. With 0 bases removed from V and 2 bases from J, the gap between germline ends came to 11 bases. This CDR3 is CASSQDRAPTYEQYF. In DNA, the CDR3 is TGTGCCAGCAGCCAAGATCGAGCGCCTACCTACGAGCAGTACTTC.

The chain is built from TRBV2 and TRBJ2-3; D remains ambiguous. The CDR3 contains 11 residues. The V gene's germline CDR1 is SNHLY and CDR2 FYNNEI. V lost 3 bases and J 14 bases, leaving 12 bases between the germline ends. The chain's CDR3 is CASSEDFWGYF. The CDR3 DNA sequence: TGTGCCAGCAGTGAGGATTTTTGGGGGTATTTT.

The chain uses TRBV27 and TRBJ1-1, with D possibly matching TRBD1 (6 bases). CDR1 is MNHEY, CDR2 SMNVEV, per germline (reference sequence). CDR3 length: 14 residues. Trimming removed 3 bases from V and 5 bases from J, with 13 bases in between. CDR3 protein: CASSFYQGRTEAFF. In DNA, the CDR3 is TGTGCCAGCAGTTTTTATCAGGGGCGAACTGAAGCTTTCTTT.

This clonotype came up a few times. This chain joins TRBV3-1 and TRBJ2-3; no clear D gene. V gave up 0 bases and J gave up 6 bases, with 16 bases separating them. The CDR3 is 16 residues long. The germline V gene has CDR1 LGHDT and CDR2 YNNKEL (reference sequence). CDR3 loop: CASSQDLRARQDTQYF. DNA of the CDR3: TGTGCCAGCAGCCAAGATCTTAGGGCTAGGCAGGATACGCAGTATTTT.

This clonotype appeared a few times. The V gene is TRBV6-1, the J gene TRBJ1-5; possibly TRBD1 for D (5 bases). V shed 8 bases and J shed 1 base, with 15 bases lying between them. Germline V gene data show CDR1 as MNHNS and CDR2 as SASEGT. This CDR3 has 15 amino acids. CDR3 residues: CASSSRVGSNQPQHF. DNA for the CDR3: TGTGCCAGCTCCTCCAGGGTAGGAAGCAATCAGCCCCAGCATTTT.

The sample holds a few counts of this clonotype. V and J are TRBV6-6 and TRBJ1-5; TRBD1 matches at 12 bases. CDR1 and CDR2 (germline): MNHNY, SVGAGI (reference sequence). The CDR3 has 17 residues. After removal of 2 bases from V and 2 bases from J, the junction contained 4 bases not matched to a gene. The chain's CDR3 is CASSYRDRGHGNQPQHF. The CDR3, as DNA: TGTGCCAGCAGTTACCGGGACAGGGGGCATGGCAATCAGCCCCAGCATTTT.